Each of the 17 T cell receptor beta chains below was sequenced from the same sample in a study of T cells in Graves' hyperthyroidism and ophthalmopathy. RNA transcripts were the template for amplifying TCR beta CDR3 regions. HTBI primers were used for first-round RT-PCR of the TCR CDR3. TCRdb re-analysed the multiplex PCR reads in MiXCR, keeping a single row per CDR3 protein. The table has roughly 740,000 distinct CDR3 sequences, about 15% seen once; the top ten hold around 8%. Sequencing was performed on blood. Source of these receptors: a man aged 18 to 30 with Graves' hyperthyroidism.

This clonotype was counted a few times. The V call is TRBV27, the J call TRBJ2-1; D possibly corresponds to TRBD2 (5 bases). V lost 5 bases to trimming and J lost 6 bases, with 14 bases between them. Germline lookup yields CDR1 MNHEY and CDR2 SMNVEV (reference sequence). The CDR3 covers 14 residues. The CDR3 coding sequence is TGTGCCAGCAGTCCAAGGACCGAGGGCAATGAGCAGTTCTTC. As protein: CASSPRTEGNEQFF.

The chain carries TRBV12-5 and TRBJ1-1, with 9 positions matching TRBD1. Germline lookup yields CDR1 LGHNT and CDR2 FRNRAP. CDR3 size: 16 residues. Unmatched junction bases numbered 10, after V lost 3 bases and J lost 5 bases. The CDR3 here is CASGFRQGGRITEAFF. CDR3 bases: TGTGCTAGTGGTTTCAGACAGGGGGGGAGGATTACTGAAGCTTTCTTT.

There are a few counts of this clonotype. The chain carries TRBV12-3 or TRBV12-4 and TRBJ2-7, with D possibly called TRBD1 or TRBD2 (5 bases each). The germline V and J ends were trimmed by 3 bases and 0 bases, with 12 bases remaining between them. This CDR3 spans 15 amino acids. The CDR3, as DNA: TGTGCCAGCAGTTTGGGTTGGGACGGCTCCTACGAGCAGTACTTC. It codes for CASSLGWDGSYEQYF.

The gene calls are TRBV5-4 and TRBJ2-7; 13 bases agree with TRBD2. The V segment lost 4 bases and the J segment 3 bases; nucleotides outside the gene matches: 10. Germline V lookup: CDR1 SGHNT, CDR2 YYREEE (reference sequence). The CDR3 runs to 17 residues. The CDR3 coding sequence is TGTGCCAGCAGCCGGGGACTAGCGGGAATGCTTGACTACGAGCAGTACTTC. It specifies CASSRGLAGMLDYEQYF.

The V call is TRBV29-1, the J call TRBJ1-2, with 7 positions matching TRBD1. After removal of 3 bases from V and 0 bases from J, the junction contained 7 bases not matched to a gene. The CDR3 is made up of 15 amino acids. Germline loops: CDR1 SQVTM, CDR2 ANQGSEA. The CDR3 sequence: CSVEARTGPNYGYTF. In DNA, the CDR3 is TGCAGCGTTGAGGCCAGGACAGGACCTAACTATGGCTACACCTTC.

As regards this clonotype: A read error may explain this, as a much larger clone is one base away. This sequence joins TRBV30 and TRBJ2-2; 11 bases align to TRBD2. V was pared by 2 bases and J by 6 bases, with 2 bases of the junction left unmatched. The CDR3 covers 14 residues. Germline V lookup: CDR1 GTSNPN, CDR2 SVGIG (reference sequence). The CDR3 DNA is TGTGCCTGGAGTAAGGGACTAGCGGCCGGGGAGCTGTTTTTT. Translated: CAWSKGLAAGELFF.

This clonotype was seen many times. The chain has TRBV4-1 and TRBJ2-5; D is ambiguous. Germline values: CDR1 MGHRA, CDR2 YSYEKL. The CDR3 spans 15 residues. V was cut by 3 bases and J by 4 bases, with 15 bases left in between. The CDR3 is CASSHDPKGGETQYF. The CDR3 DNA is TGCGCCAGCAGCCATGACCCCAAGGGCGGAGAGACCCAGTACTTC.

Ten or more counts support this clonotype. This chain connects TRBV5-5 to TRBJ2-7; 10 bases match TRBD2. Germline V CDR1 and CDR2: SGHKS, YYEKEE (reference sequence). Trimming at V came to 3 bases and at J to 2 bases, leaving 11 bases not matched to a gene. This CDR3 region has 17 residues. The CDR3 is CASSSKGLAKAAYEQYF. DNA for the CDR3: TGTGCCAGCAGCTCGAAGGGACTAGCGAAGGCGGCCTACGAGCAGTACTTC.

This clonotype was recorded many times. The chain has TRBV28 and TRBJ1-2; TRBD1 agrees at 7 bases. The CDR3 sequence is 14 residues long. The V gene's germline CDR1 is MDHEN and CDR2 SYDVKM. V was clipped by 10 bases and J by 6 bases; unmatched bases: 14. The CDR3 loop is CATNPPRGGNGYTF. CDR3 DNA sequence: TGTGCCACCAACCCCCCCAGGGGGGGTAATGGCTACACCTTC.

This clonotype appeared a few times. The chain uses TRBV4-1 and TRBJ2-7; D is unresolved. This CDR3 comprises 15 residues. From germline, CDR1 is MGHRA and CDR2 YSYEKL. Trimming took off 0 bases at V and 0 bases at J, with 9 bases between the two ends. The CDR3 DNA reads TGCGCCAGCAGCCAAGAGGTCGCGGTCTCCTACGAGCAGTACTTC. It encodes CASSQEVAVSYEQYF.

This clonotype was seen at least ten times. This sequence joins TRBV18 and TRBJ1-1, with TRBD1 as a possible D gene (6 bases). In germline, CDR1 is KGHSH, CDR2 LQKENI. This CDR3 is 12 amino acids long. Trimming removed 3 bases at V and 6 bases at J, with 8 bases between. The DNA of the CDR3 is TGTGCCAGCTCACCGGGACAAGCTGAAGCTTTCTTT. This sequence encodes CASSPGQAEAFF.

The gene calls are TRBV6-5 and TRBJ2-7; D remains unclear. Trimming removed 2 bases from V and 0 bases from J, with 8 bases in between. CDR1 and CDR2 from the germline V gene are MNHEY and SVGAGI. The CDR3 consists of 14 residues. The DNA of the CDR3 is TGTGCCAGCAGTTACGGTGTCGGCTCCTACGAGCAGTACTTC. Translated: CASSYGVGSYEQYF.

This clonotype was detected many times. The V gene is TRBV3-1, the J gene TRBJ1-1, with unresolved D. CDR1 and CDR2 from the germline V gene are LGHDT and YNNKEL (reference sequence). The CDR3 covers 13 residues. V shed 4 bases and J shed 10 bases, with 16 bases lying between them. Here the CDR3 reads CASSPPTQSIAFF. The DNA of the CDR3 is TGTGCCAGCAGCCCCCCAACTCAATCAATAGCTTTCTTT.

This clonotype showed up just a few times. The chain has TRBV12-3 or TRBV12-4 and TRBJ2-7; 8 nucleotides line up with TRBD1. The CDR3 runs to 15 residues. V shed 2 bases, J shed 3 bases, and the junction held 6 bases outside the gene matches. Here the CDR3 DNA reads TGTGCCAGCAGTTTATTAGGGACAGGTATCTACGAGCAGTACTTC. Residues: CASSLLGTGIYEQYF.

The rearrangement joins TRBV2 to TRBJ2-1; tentatively, D is TRBD1 or TRBD2 (6 bases each). CDR1 and CDR2 from the germline V gene are SNHLY and FYNNEI. V was clipped by 2 bases and J by 3 bases, with 11 bases between them. This CDR3 contains 15 residues. CDR3 sequence: CASSERGAGYNEQFF. The CDR3 bases are TGTGCCAGCAGTGAAAGGGGGGCGGGCTACAATGAGCAGTTCTTC.

Worth noting for this clonotype: The limits of the CDR3 on the DNA are not certain, so only TCRdb's listed CDR3 is given. This chain links TRBV11-2 with TRBJ2-1; whether TRBD2, the table's D call, matches the DNA was not checked. The germline V gene encodes CDR1 SGHAT and CDR2 FQNNGV. The CDR3 is 20 amino acids long, termini counted. The CDR3 spells CASSFYICSTVLAVSGEQFF.

This clonotype was recorded many times. This chain uses TRBV29-1 with TRBJ2-7; the match to TRBD2 covers 14 bases. Germline CDR1 and CDR2: SQVTM and ANQGSEA. The trim removed 7 bases at V and 4 bases at J, leaving 9 bases unmatched. The CDR3 contains 15 residues. CDR3 in amino acids: CSASGTSGRSYEQYF. The CDR3 nucleotides read TGCAGCGCCTCCGGGACTAGCGGGAGAAGTTACGAGCAGTACTTC.